The T cell receptor (beta chain) described here comes from a study of cytomegalovirus exposure and HLA in healthy donors (dated by TCRdb to about 2017). As for the study more broadly: In an earlier analysis of 587 of the donors, 276 Gb of sequence data and some 120 million unique TCR beta sequences from roughly 200 million T cells were reported. Roughly 300 gigabases of sequencing data and approximately 93 million unique TCR sequences were included in an early release covering around 650 HLA-typed donors. Of the roughly 420 genotyped donors, 65% to 90% were placed in the genetic ancestry cluster associated with self-reported Caucasian donors. The aim of the study was to test whether cataloging public T cell receptors could identify signatures of past pathogen exposure. The study profiled the T cell repertoires of 550 to 700 subjects by immunosequencing and related them to cytomegalovirus serostatus. In addition to the first cohort of hundreds of subjects, a separate validation cohort of some 120 different subjects was used. The study combined high-throughput TCR immunosequencing, statistical association of individual TCRs with disease status, and machine learning to predict cytomegalovirus infection status. To study patterns of TCR occurrence, a later analysis re-analyzed previously published TCR beta repertoires from several hundred donors and added high-resolution HLA genotyping. The later analysis used no new phenotypic data to find candidate immune exposures, relying instead on TCR beta sequences and their occurrence across donors. To decide whether each TCR beta V gene segment behaved as functional or pseudogenic, an earlier analysis of approximately 600 of the donors relied on high-throughput TCR beta sequencing. Donor age, sex, ethnicity and CMV serostatus were compiled alongside the repertoire data. A later genetic analysis used genome-wide SNP genotypes for about 65% of the roughly 670 donors, treating that subset as a discovery cohort. Every discovery cohort repertoire had been produced on one sequencing platform. Both class I and class II loci were covered by HLA typing, at four-digit resolution. The number of typed donors differed by locus: about 629-630 for A, B, C, DRB1 and DQB1; about 520 for DQA1; approximately 610 for DPA1; and some 450 for DPB1. Several DR-DQ haplotypes were handled as single units for association and clustering because linkage in the cohort was strong. Among several hundred genotyped donors of the cohort, an average of roughly 230,000 unique TCR beta nucleotide sequences was sequenced per donor, of which about 18% were non-productive. The full study reports these points: An earlier analysis of approximately 500 of the donors showed that most TCR beta V segments appeared in productive rearrangements either about 87% or about 30% of the time, which broadly matched IMGT annotations. Specific HLA alleles were associated with around 18,000 TCR beta sequences at a false discovery rate of 0.05 in a later analysis. In vitro tests confirmed that a few of the cytomegalovirus-associated TCR beta chains recognize cytomegalovirus antigens. A further reported finding was that TCR beta sequences accurately predicted the HLA-A and HLA-B alleles for most subjects in the first cohort. Several of the top co-occurrence clusters appeared to be linked to parvovirus B19, influenza, CMV and Epstein-Barr virus, according to a later analysis. A later analysis found that TCR association rates varied across HLA loci, with DRB1 alleles showing the most associated TCRs and HLA-C alleles the fewest. A group of highly shared sequence variants was considered likely to be a technical artifact of the sequencing pipeline. Because the 87-base-pair reads could not distinguish some IMGT-functional V segments, including TRBV6-2 and TRBV6-3, those segments were excluded. Linkage disequilibrium might explain the correlated functional status among segregating V segments, but an unknown experimental factor could not be ruled out. Because counts were too low, roughly 18 rarely observed V segments, including chromosome 9 orphons, were left out of the earlier analysis of a few hundred of the donors. In a later analysis, HLA-associated TCR beta chains were found to be more clonally expanded and to have lower generation probabilities than equally common non-associated chains. The study listed 150 to 200 TCR beta chains as associated with cytomegalovirus. V-gene and J-gene trimming of TCR beta chains was associated with a missense DCLRE1C variant in a later genetic analysis, and the association was replicated in an independent cohort. Only TCR beta chains were sequenced in this cohort, and the absence of alpha or paired-chain data limited detectable features. CMV serostatus was the only immune exposure information available for the cohort. A later genetic analysis reported fewer N-insertions in productive TCRs among donors in an Asian-associated ancestry cluster than the roughly 620-donor mean. It was suggested by the authors that the approach could potentially be generalized to other disease states and immunological phenotypes. Roughly uniform sequencing depth across donors was assumed in presence/absence analyses, although this assumption may not hold. When HLA alleles, especially DR and DQ, strongly co-occurred, attributing TCR associations to individual alleles was difficult. Most TCR sequences were observed very rarely across donors, whereas some public TCRs were present in many individuals. The classifier was reported to diagnose cytomegalovirus status with high specificity and sensitivity in both the original and validation cohorts. In a later analysis, most CMV-associated TCR beta chains were found to appear HLA-restricted, with HLA associations seemingly driven largely by CMV exposure. Because HLA typing was missing for some donors at each locus, association tests included only the typed subset.

The CDR3 runs 14 amino acids, cysteine and phenylalanine included. The DNA shown is the 42-base CDR3, in frame from base 1. V and J lose 8 bases and 1 base, and a span of 12 bases separates them. CDR1 and CDR2 were assigned from the germline V gene (reference sequence) as MNHNY and SVGAGI. This clone was detected only a few times. Its antigen is currently not known. Within one base of it there is no much larger clone, and no base qualities were kept. Libraries were made using the immunoSEQ multiplex PCR assay. For the multiplex PCR, a mixture combining 60 forward primers for TCR Vbeta segments and 13 reverse primers for TCR Jbeta segments was used. A multiplex PCR assay on genomic DNA amplified the CDR3 region of rearranged TCR beta genes. The Illumina HiSeq System was used to sequence the amplified TCR beta libraries as 87-base-pair reads. In the original analysis: A later analysis tallied approximately 87 million unique TCR beta chains across the 666 repertoires, and about 12 million of those chains were shared by two or more donors. To remove PCR and sequencing errors, raw reads were error-corrected and collapsed into unique sequences using a nearest-neighbor algorithm that merged closely related sequences. Alignment of CDR3 sequences to IMGT reference sequences was used to assign V, D and J gene segments. For a sequence to be retained, a match of at least six nucleotides was required to both a V gene segment and a J gene segment. Rearrangements were classified as productive when the CDR3 lacked stop codons and remained in frame with V and J, and all other rearrangements were classified as non-productive. Following IMGT convention, CDR3 was defined as the stretch from the second conserved V-encoded cysteine to the conserved J-encoded phenylalanine. The earlier analysis of a few hundred of the donors excluded any sequence lacking an unambiguous match to a single V gene segment. An earlier analysis of 587 of the donors called V segments functional above 56.7% productive rearrangements and segregating when the between-donor standard deviation exceeded 5%. To diagnose cytomegalovirus status from the catalog of TCR beta chain sequences, a statistical classification framework was built. A later analysis assigned V and J genes by comparing TCR nucleotide sequences with IMGT/GENE-DB human TR gene sequences. In a later analysis, CDR3 sequences and most-parsimonious VDJ recombination scenarios were assigned using the TCRdist pipeline. In a later analysis, every TCR beta chain was defined by the combination of its CDR3 amino acid sequence and its V-gene family, and reads without a unique V-gene family were dropped. In a later analysis, fewer than 600 highly shared, low-generation-probability nucleotide sequences were removed to address suspected cross-contamination and a sequencing artifact. In a later analysis, a clonal expansion index was calculated for each public chain from normalized within-repertoire ranks of inferred template counts. In a later analysis, generation probabilities were computed using a VDJ recombination model fitted to out-of-frame rearrangements, and the results were checked against IGoR. In a later analysis, hypergeometric tests were used to score TCR-TCR, TCR-HLA and TCR-CMV co-occurrence, with a repertoire-size bias correction applied to TCR pairs. A later analysis estimated false discovery rates by permuting HLA or CMV assignments 20 times. In a later analysis, co-occurring TCRs were grouped using DBSCAN, with TCRdist sequence similarity added in when clustering inside HLA-allele-positive subsets. Repertoires with fewer than 30,000 or more than 120,000 public chains, plus five repertoires with anomalous nucleotide sharing, were excluded from co-occurrence clustering. TCRdb limited this immuneACCESS table to in-frame rearrangements with V and J called. A share of clones is missing; checked studies link under half to unresolved V genes, and the rest is unexplained. V, J and clone size reflect that table, while D and trimming were determined from the DNA. This sample gives roughly 200,000 clones in total; over 65% of them show up just once. The ten largest account for roughly 2.5% of the sample.

The cohort comprised hundreds of healthy bone marrow donors. All cohort members were sampled while nominally healthy, although unrecorded immune exposures were likely present. The donor tested CMV seropositive, placing the donor among the approximately 290 seropositive members of the cohort. Each donor provided a peripheral blood sample, and peripheral blood mononuclear cells were used for TCR beta sequencing. The Qiagen DNeasy Blood Extraction Kit was used to extract genomic DNA from the blood cell samples. The V gene is TRBV6-6 and the J gene is TRBJ1-5, with no confident D gene call. Specimen: PBMCs. This TCR derives from a woman aged 55-70 years in good health and CMV-seropositive. The CDR3 loop reads CASERADSNQPQHF. The nucleotides are TGTGCCAGCGAGAGGGCGGACAGCAATCAGCCCCAGCATTTT.